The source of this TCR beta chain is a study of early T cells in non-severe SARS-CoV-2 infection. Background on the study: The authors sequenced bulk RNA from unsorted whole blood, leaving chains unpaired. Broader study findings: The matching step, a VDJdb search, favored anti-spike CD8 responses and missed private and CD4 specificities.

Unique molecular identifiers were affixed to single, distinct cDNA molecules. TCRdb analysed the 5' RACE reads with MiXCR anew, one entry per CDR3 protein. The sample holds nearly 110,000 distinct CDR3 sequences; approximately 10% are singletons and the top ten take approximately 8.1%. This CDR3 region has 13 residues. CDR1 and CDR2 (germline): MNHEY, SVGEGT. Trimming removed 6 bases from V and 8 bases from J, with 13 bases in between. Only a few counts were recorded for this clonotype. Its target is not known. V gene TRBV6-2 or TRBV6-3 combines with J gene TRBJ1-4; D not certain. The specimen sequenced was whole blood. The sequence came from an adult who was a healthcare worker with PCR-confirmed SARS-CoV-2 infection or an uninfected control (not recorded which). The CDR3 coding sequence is TGTGCCAGCAGGTTATCGCGGGCAGAAAAACTGTTTTTT. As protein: CASRLSRAEKLFF.